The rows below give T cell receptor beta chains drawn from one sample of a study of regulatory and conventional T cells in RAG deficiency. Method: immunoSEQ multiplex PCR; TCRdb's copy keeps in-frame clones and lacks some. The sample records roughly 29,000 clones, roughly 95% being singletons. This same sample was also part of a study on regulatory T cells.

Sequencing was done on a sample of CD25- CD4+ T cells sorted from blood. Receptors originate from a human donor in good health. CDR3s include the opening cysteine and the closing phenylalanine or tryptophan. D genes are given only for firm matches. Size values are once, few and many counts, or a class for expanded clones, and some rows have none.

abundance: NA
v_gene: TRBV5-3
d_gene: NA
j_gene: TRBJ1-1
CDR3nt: TGTGCCAGAAGCACCCGGGGGGGGGCAGGGAACACTGAAGCTTTCTTT
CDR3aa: CARSTRGGAGNTEAFF

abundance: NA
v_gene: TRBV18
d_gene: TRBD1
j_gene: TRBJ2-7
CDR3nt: TGTGCCAGCTCACCACCGGGACAGGGGAGGTACGAGCAGTACTTC
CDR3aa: CASSPPGQGRYEQYF

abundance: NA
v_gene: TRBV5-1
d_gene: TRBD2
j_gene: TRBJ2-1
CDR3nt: TGCGCCAGCAGCCCGGAGCGGGACTACAATGAGCAGTTCTTC
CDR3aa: CASSPERDYNEQFF

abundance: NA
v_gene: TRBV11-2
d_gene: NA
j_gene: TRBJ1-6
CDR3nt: TGTGCCAGCAGCCCCGAGTCAGGAACTTCACCCCTCCACTTT
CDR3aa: CASSPESGTSPLHF

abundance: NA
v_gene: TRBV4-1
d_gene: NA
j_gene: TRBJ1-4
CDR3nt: TGCGCCAGCAGCCAAGTTTTCGGGGAAAAACTGTTTTTT
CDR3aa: CASSQVFGEKLFF

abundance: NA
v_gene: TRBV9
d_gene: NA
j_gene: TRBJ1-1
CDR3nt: TGTGCCAGCAGCGTAGCCCCAGAGAACACTGAAGCTTTCTTT
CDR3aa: CASSVAPENTEAFF

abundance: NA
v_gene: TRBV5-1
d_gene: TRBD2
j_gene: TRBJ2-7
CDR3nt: TGCGCCAGCAGCTTGGCCCCACCTTGGGGACTAGCGGGTGACTTGCAGTACTTC
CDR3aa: CASSLAPPWGLAGDLQYF

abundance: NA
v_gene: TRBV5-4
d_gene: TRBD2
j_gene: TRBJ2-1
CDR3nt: TGTGCCAGCAGCTCCCCGGGGGGACTCTACAATGAGCAGTTCTTC
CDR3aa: CASSSPGGLYNEQFF

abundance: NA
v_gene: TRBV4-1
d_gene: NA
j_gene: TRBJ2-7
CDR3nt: TGCGCCAGCAGCCTAAGGGGCCACACGTCCTACGAGCAGTACTTC
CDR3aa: CASSLRGHTSYEQYF

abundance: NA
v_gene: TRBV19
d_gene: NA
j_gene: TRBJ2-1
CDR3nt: TGTGCCAGTAGCGGGTCCGTCAGCTCCTACAATGAGCAGTTCTTC
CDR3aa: CASSGSVSSYNEQFF

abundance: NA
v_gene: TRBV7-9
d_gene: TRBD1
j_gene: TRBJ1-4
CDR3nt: TGTGCCAGCAGCTTAGGCCGACAGGGGAGAGGGGAAAAACTGTTTTTT
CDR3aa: CASSLGRQGRGEKLFF

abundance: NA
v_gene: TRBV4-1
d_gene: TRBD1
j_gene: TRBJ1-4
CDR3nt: TGCGCCAGCAGCTCTCTGGGACAGAGGAGTGCAACTAATGAAAAACTGTTTTTT
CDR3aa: CASSSLGQRSATNEKLFF

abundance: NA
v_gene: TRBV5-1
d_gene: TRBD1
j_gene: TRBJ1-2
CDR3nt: TGCGCCAGCAGCTCCACAGGGGAATATGGCTACACCTTC
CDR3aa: CASSSTGEYGYTF

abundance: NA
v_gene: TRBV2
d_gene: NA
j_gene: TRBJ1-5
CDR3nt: TGTGCCAGCACAGGGGATCAACAGCCCCAGCATTTT
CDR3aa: CASTGDQQPQHF

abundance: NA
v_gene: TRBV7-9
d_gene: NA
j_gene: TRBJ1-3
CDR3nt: TGTGCCAGCAGCCCCGTTCGCTCTGGAAACACCATATATTTT
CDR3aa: CASSPVRSGNTIYF

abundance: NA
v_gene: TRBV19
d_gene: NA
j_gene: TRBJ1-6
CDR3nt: TGTGCCAGTAGTATTTGGCGGGCGGGGAATTCACCCCTCCACTTT
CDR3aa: CASSIWRAGNSPLHF

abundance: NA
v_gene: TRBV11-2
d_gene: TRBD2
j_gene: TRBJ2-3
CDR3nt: TGTGCCAGCAGCTTTAGCGGGGGCCGCACAGATACGCAGTATTTT
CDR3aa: CASSFSGGRTDTQYF

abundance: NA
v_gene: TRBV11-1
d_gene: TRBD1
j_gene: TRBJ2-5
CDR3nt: TGTGCCAGCAGCTTAGGGGCAGGGGGCGCGACCTGGGAGACCCAGTACTTC
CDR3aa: CASSLGAGGATWETQYF

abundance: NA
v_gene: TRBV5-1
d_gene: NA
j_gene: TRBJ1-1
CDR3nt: TGCGCCAGCAGCTTGGACGGACAAAATATGAACACTGAAGCTTTCTTT
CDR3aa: CASSLDGQNMNTEAFF

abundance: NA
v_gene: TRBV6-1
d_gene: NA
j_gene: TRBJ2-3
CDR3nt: TGTGCCAGCAGTGAAGTGGGAGTTAGCACAGATACGCAGTATTTT
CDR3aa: CASSEVGVSTDTQYF

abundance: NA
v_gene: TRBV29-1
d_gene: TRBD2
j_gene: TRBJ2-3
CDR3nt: TGCAGCGTTGAAGATACTAGCGGGGGCACAGATACGCAGTATTTT
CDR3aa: CSVEDTSGGTDTQYF

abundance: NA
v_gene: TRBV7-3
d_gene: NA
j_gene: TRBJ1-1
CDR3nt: TGTGCCAGCAGCTTAAGACAGAACACTGAAGCTTTCTTT
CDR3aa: CASSLRQNTEAFF

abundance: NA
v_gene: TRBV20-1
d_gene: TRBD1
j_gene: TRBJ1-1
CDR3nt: TGCAGTGCCAGGGGGGTCTCTGAAGCTTTCTTT
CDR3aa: CSARGVSEAFF

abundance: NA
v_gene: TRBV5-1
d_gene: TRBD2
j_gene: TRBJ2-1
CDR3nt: TGCGCCAGCAGCTTGGTAGGTAGCGGGGGTCCTTACAATGAGCAGTTCTTC
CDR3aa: CASSLVGSGGPYNEQFF

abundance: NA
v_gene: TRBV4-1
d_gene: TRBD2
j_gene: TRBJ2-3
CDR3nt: TGCGCCAGCAGCCAAGTACAGCGGGGGGGCACAGATACGCAGTATTTT
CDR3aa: CASSQVQRGGTDTQYF

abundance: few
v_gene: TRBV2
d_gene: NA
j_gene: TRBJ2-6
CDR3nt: TGTGCCAGCAGCCGAGAACAGGTCTCTGGGGCCAACGTCCTGACTTTC
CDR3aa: CASSREQVSGANVLTF

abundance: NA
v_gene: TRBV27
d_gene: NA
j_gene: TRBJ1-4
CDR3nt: TGTGCCAGCAGGCGACTCGCAACTAATGAAAAACTGTTTTTT
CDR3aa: CASRRLATNEKLFF

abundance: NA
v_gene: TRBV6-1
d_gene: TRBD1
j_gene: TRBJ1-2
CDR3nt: TGTGCCAGCAGTGTATGGGACAGGTTATATGGCTACACCTTC
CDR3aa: CASSVWDRLYGYTF

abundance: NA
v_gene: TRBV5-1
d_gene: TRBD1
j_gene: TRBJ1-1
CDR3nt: TGCGCCAGCAGCCGGACAGGGGTCCAGGGTTCGGGTGAAGCTTTCTTT
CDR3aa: CASSRTGVQGSGEAFF

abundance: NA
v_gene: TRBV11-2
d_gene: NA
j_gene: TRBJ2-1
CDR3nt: TGTGCCAGCAGCTTGGCGGCTATTGAGCAGTTCTTC
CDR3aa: CASSLAAIEQFF

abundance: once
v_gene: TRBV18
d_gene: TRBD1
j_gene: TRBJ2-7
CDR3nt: TGTGCCAGCTCACCCAGGACAGGGGGCTACGAGCAGTACTTC
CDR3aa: CASSPRTGGYEQYF

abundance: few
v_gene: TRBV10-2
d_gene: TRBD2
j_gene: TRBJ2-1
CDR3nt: TGCGCCAGCAGTCGCTTTGGGACGGGGGGAAACAATGAGCAGTTCTTC
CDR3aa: CASSRFGTGGNNEQFF

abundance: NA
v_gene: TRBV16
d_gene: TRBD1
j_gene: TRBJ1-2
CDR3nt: TGTGCCAGCAGCCAATTGGGACAGAACTATGGCTACACCTTC
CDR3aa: CASSQLGQNYGYTF

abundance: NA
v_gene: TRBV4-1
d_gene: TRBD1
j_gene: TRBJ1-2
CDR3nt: TGCGCCAGCAGCCAGTTCGGGACAGAACCGCGACTTACTTCTGCTAACTATGGCTACACCTTC
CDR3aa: CASSQFGTEPRLTSANYGYTF

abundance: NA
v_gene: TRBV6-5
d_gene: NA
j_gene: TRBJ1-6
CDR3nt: TGTGCCAGCAGTCGGACAGCTGATAATTCACCCCTCCACTTT
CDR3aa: CASSRTADNSPLHF

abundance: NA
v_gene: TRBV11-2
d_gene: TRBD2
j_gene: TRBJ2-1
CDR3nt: TGTGCCAGCAGCTTTGAGCGGGGGGGCGGTAGGAATGAGCAGTTCTTC
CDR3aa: CASSFERGGGRNEQFF

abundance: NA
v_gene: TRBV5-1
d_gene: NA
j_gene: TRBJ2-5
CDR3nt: TGCGCCAGCAGCTTCGGGACACCGGAGACCCAGTACTTC
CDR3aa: CASSFGTPETQYF

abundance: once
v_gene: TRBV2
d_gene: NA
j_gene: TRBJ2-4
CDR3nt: TGTGCCAGCAGCGAGAACAGTTACATTCAGTACTTC
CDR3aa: CASSENSYIQYF

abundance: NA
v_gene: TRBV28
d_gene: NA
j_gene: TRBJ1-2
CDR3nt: TGTGCCAGCAGTTCCCCGTCCCCCCATGGCTACACCTTC
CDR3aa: CASSSPSPHGYTF

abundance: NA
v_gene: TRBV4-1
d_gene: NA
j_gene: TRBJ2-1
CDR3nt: TGCGCCAGCAGCCAAGATTTGGGGGGGCTAAGCTCCTACAATGAGCAGTTCTTC
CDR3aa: CASSQDLGGLSSYNEQFF

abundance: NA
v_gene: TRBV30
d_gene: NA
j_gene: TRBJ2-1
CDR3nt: TGTGCCTGGAGTTTCGGTAATGAGCAGTTCTTC
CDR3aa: CAWSFGNEQFF

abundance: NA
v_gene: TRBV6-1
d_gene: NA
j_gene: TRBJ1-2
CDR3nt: TGTGCCAGCAGTGATTCGGCGGGGGTCTATGGCTACACCTTC
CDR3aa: CASSDSAGVYGYTF

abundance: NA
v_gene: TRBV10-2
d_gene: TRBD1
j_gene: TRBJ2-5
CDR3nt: TGCGCCAGCAGTGCCCGGGACAGGGGTCAGGGGGGCTTGGAGACCCAGTACTTC
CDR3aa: CASSARDRGQGGLETQYF

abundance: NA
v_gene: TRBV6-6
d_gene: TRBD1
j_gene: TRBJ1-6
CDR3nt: TGTGCCAGCAGTTACTCGGTCACAGGGGGGGAATCACCCCTCCACTTT
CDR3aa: CASSYSVTGGESPLHF

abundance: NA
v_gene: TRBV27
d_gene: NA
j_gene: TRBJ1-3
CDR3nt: TGTGCCAGCAGTTTATCGGCCCCCTGGTCTGGAAACACCATATATTTT
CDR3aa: CASSLSAPWSGNTIYF

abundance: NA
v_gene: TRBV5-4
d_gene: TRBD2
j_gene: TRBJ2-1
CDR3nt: TGTGCCAGCAGCTTGGGAGCGGGGGTAAATTACAATGAGCAGTTCTTC
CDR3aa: CASSLGAGVNYNEQFF

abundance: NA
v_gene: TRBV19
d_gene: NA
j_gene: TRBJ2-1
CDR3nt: TGTGCCAGTAGTATTGACAGGTCCCAGATCAATGAGCAGTTCTTC
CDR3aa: CASSIDRSQINEQFF

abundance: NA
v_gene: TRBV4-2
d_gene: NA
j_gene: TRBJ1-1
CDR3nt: TGTGCCAGCAGCCAAGGGGTAGGGGTAAACACTGAAGCTTTCTTT
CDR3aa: CASSQGVGVNTEAFF

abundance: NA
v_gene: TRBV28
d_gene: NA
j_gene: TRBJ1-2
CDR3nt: TGTGCCAGCAGTCACCCACTCGGGTGGGTTACCGACTATGGCTACACCTTC
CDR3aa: CASSHPLGWVTDYGYTF

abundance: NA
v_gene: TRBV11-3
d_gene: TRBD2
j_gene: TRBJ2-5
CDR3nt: TGTGCCAGCAGCTTTGGGGGGGATCGGGAGACCCAGTACTTC
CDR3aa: CASSFGGDRETQYF

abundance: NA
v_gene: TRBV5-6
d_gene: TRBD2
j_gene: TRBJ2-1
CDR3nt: TGTGCCAGCAGCTTAACGGGGGGGTACAATGAGCAGTTCTTC
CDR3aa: CASSLTGGYNEQFF